The 21 T cell receptor beta chains reported below all come from one sample, sequenced in a study of molecular identifiers for immune sequencing clone quantification. TCRdb ran MiXCR on the PCR reads and lists one entry per CDR3 protein. In the table there are 400,000 to 600,000 distinct CDR3 sequences, around 21% of which are singletons. The sequencing sample was made of naive CD8+ T cells from blood, with Jurkat cell RNA spiked in. Documented subset: FACS-sorted CD8+CD4-CCR7+CD45RA+ naive T cells. These receptors were obtained from a human donor in good health. Some libraries in this study had Jurkat cell RNA spiked in.

The V and J genes are TRBV13 and TRBJ2-7, with 7 bases matching TRBD2. The V gene's germline CDR1 is PRHDT and CDR2 FYEKMQ (reference sequence). CDR3 length: 15 amino acids. Trimming took 0 bases from V and 7 from J; bases not matched to a gene: 9. The CDR3 DNA reads as TGTGCCAGCAGCTTAGGTCCGGGGGGAAGGGCAGAGCAGTACTTC. Its protein is CASSLGPGGRAEQYF.

This clonotype has more than one count but fewer than ten. J is TRBJ2-7 and V is TRBV11-2, with 8 bases lining up with TRBD2. The CDR3 runs to 17 residues. CDR1 and CDR2 from the germline V gene are SGHAT and FQNNGV. Germline trimming cut 4 bases from V and 6 bases from J; bases unmatched to any gene: 17. The CDR3 DNA follows: TGTGCCAGCAGCTATTACCCCCAAGCGGGAGTAAGGAGCGAGCAGTACTTC. It is translated as CASSYYPQAGVRSEQYF.

Ten or more counts support this clonotype. The chain recombines TRBV5-1 with TRBJ2-3; D gene unclear. This CDR3 comprises 16 residues. V lost 0 bases and J lost 2, with 13 bases in between. CDR1 and CDR2 (germline): SGHRS, YFSETQ. The CDR3 sequence is CASSLAIGGVTDTQYF. In DNA, the CDR3 is TGCGCCAGCAGCTTGGCCATTGGCGGAGTCACAGATACGCAGTATTTT.

The chain recombines TRBV20-1 with TRBJ2-2; D might be TRBD2 (5 bases). From germline, CDR1 is DFQATT and CDR2 SNEGSKA (reference sequence). The CDR3 extends over 13 amino acids. The V and J ends lost 6 bases and 0 bases respectively, with 8 bases between them. The CDR3 sequence is CSATGTNTGELFF. The CDR3 region has the DNA TGCAGTGCGACCGGGACGAACACCGGGGAGCTGTTTTTT.

V and J are TRBV20-1 and TRBJ2-2; D gene uncertain. Trimming removed 0 bases at V and 0 bases at J, with 14 bases between. The CDR3 runs to 17 residues. Germline CDR1 is DFQATT and CDR2 is SNEGSKA (reference sequence). The CDR3 sequence is CSARDLSSLPNTGELFF. The CDR3 DNA sequence: TGCAGTGCTAGAGATCTCAGCTCATTGCCGAACACCGGGGAGCTGTTTTTT.

Notes on this clonotype: This may arise from a read error, as a much more abundant clone is one base away. The J gene is TRBJ2-5, the V gene TRBV7-9; D is perhaps TRBD1 (7 bases). The CDR3 runs 14 residues. V was pared by 3 bases and J by 5 bases, with 13 bases between. The germline CDR1 and CDR2 sequences are SEHNR and FQNEAQ (reference sequence). The CDR3 nucleotides read TGTGCCAGCAGCTTCCAGGGGGGCGCGGAGACCCAGTACTTC. It yields the protein CASSFQGGAETQYF.

This clonotype has a single count. One base away lies a much larger clone, so this may be a sequencing read error. This sequence joins TRBV4-2 and TRBJ2-7; 8 nucleotides align to TRBD1. Germline-derived CDR1 and CDR2 are LGHNA and YNFKEQ. The CDR3 is made up of 15 amino acids. After removal of 3 bases from V and 5 bases from J, the junction contained 9 bases not matched to a gene. The CDR3 protein is CASSHGGRGQDEQYF. The CDR3 DNA sequence: TGTGCCAGCAGCCATGGCGGCAGGGGGCAAGACGAGCAGTACTTC.

Worth noting for this clonotype: A read error may explain this, as a much larger clone is one base away. The V gene is TRBV6-5, the J gene TRBJ2-7; D uncertain. This CDR3 is 14 amino acids long. CDR1 is MNHEY, CDR2 SVGAGI, per germline. V was pared by 0 bases and J by 2 bases, with 8 bases between. CDR3 DNA: TGTGCCAGCAGTTACTCCAACTTACCCTACGAGCAGTACTTC. Translation: CASSYSNLPYEQYF.

This clonotype was detected only a few times. A much larger clone differs by one base, so this may be a read error. The chain couples TRBV7-8 to TRBJ2-3; the match to TRBD2 covers 9 bases. The CDR3 is 15 residues long. Germline CDR1 SGHVS, CDR2 FQNEAQ. The CDR3 DNA sequence: TGTGTCAGCAGCTTCCTAGCGGGGAGCACAGATACGCAGTATTTT. Translated: CVSSFLAGSTDTQYF.

This clonotype was seen ten or more times. The V call is TRBV7-3, the J call TRBJ1-1; D is perhaps TRBD1 (5 bases). V dropped 6 bases and J dropped 9 bases, with 17 bases sitting between them. Germline loops: CDR1 SGHTA, CDR2 FQGTGA. CDR3 length equals 13 residues. The CDR3 reads CASSHGGGLKAFF. The CDR3 nucleotides are TGTGCCAGCAGTCATGGGGGTGGACTCAAAGCTTTCTTT.

This chain connects TRBV7-6 to TRBJ2-1; 8 bases match TRBD2. Germline CDR1 and CDR2: SGHVS and FNYEAQ. CDR3 size: 15 residues. V dropped 5 bases and J dropped 0; count of bases not matched to a gene: 3. Here the CDR3 reads CASSTSGHSYNEQFF. The CDR3 region has the DNA TGTGCCAGCAGCACTAGCGGACACTCCTACAATGAGCAGTTCTTC.

This clonotype was picked up a small number of times. CDR3 sequence (DNA): TGTGCCAGCAATCGAGACAGGGGGTACGAGCAGTACTTC. Translated, it gives CASNRDRGYEQYF. J is TRBJ2-7 and V is TRBV9, with TRBD1 identical over 9 bases. The CDR3 is 13 amino acids. Losses at the gene ends were 6 bases for V and 4 bases for J; bases not matched to a gene: 5. Germline CDR1 and CDR2: SGDLS and YYNGEE.

V usage is TRBV18 and J usage is TRBJ2-3; 10 bases line up with TRBD2. Looked up from germline, CDR1 is KGHSH and CDR2 is LQKENI. J lost 4 bases, V lost 3 bases, and 10 bases had no gene match. The CDR3 is 17 residues long. The CDR3 loop reads CASSPPGLAAYPDTQYF. In nucleotides, the CDR3 is TGTGCCAGCTCACCTCCCGGACTAGCGGCGTACCCAGATACGCAGTATTTT.

This clonotype was counted ten times or more. The J gene is TRBJ2-1, the V gene TRBV27, with 7 nucleotides matching TRBD1. J lost 6 bases, V lost 2 bases, and 7 bases had no gene match. CDR3 length equals 15 residues. Germline values: CDR1 MNHEY, CDR2 SMNVEV (reference sequence). CDR3 region: CASSLGPTGTNEQFF. CDR3 nucleotide sequence: TGTGCCAGCAGTTTAGGCCCGACAGGGACCAATGAGCAGTTCTTC.

Only a few counts were recorded for this clonotype. The V gene is TRBV7-3, the J gene TRBJ2-4; the match to TRBD2 covers 8 bases. Germline trimming cut 2 bases from V and 6 bases from J; bases unmatched to any gene: 6. Germline lookup yields CDR1 SGHTA and CDR2 FQGTGA. The CDR3 is made up of 15 amino acids. CDR3 in amino acids: CASSLGGGPGNIQYF. The CDR3 DNA sequence: TGTGCCAGCAGCTTAGGCGGGGGGCCTGGAAACATTCAGTACTTC. Variable domain in full (rest from reference TRBV7-3 and TRBJ2-4): GAGVSQTPSNKVTEKGKYVELRCDPISGHTALYWYRQSLGQGPEFLIYFQGTGAADDSGLPNDRFFAVRPEGSVSTLKIQRTERGDSAVYLCASSLGGGPGNIQYFGAGTRLSVL.

This clonotype was detected only a few times. The genes are TRBV12-3 or TRBV12-4 and TRBJ1-5; no clear D gene. V lost 5 bases and J 0 bases, leaving 8 bases between the germline ends. CDR3 size: 14 residues. The CDR3 protein is CASSRGYSNQPQHF. The DNA for the CDR3 is TGTGCCAGCAGTCGGGGTTATAGCAATCAGCCCCAGCATTTT.

In its sample, this clonotype was seen a few times. The rearrangement joins TRBV7-9 to TRBJ2-5; the match to TRBD1 covers 7 bases. The trim removed 5 bases at V and 4 bases at J, leaving 13 bases unmatched. Looked up from germline, CDR1 is SEHNR and CDR2 is FQNEAQ (reference sequence). The CDR3 totals 16 residues. Here the CDR3 DNA reads TGTGCCAGCAGCCCAAGACAGGGACCGGCGTCAGAGACCCAGTACTTC. Translating gives CASSPRQGPASETQYF.

The V call is TRBV19, the J call TRBJ2-7; a weak D match, TRBD1 (6 bases). The CDR3 loop spans 13 amino acids. The germline V gene has CDR1 LNHDA and CDR2 SQIVND (reference sequence). Trimming removed 9 bases from V and 2 bases from J, with 14 bases in between. The DNA for the CDR3 is TGTGCCAGCGGGTTACAGGGAGCCTACGAGCAGTACTTC. Translated, it gives CASGLQGAYEQYF.

Comments on this clonotype: This could be a read error, since a much larger clone is one nucleotide away. This rearrangement joins TRBV5-1 to TRBJ1-4, with D perhaps TRBD1 (5 bases). The V gene's germline CDR1 is SGHRS and CDR2 YFSETQ. The CDR3 is 15 amino acids. The CDR3 DNA sequence: TGCGCCAGCAGCTTGGATCGGGGGTATCCTGAAAAACCGTTTTTT. It encodes CASSLDRGYPEKPFF.

A word on this clonotype: This CDR3 fails to terminate in the conserved phenylalanine or tryptophan, so it likely reflects a read error. This rearrangement joins TRBV9 to TRBJ1-2, with 8 bases aligning to TRBD1. The CDR3 is made up of 17 amino acids. Germline-derived CDR1 and CDR2 are SGDLS and YYNGEE. With 4 bases clipped from V and 0 bases from J, the junction kept 11 bases outside the gene matches. The CDR3 DNA reads as TGTGCCAGCAGCCCCAAGACAGGGGCCTCAGCTAACTATGGCTACACCCTC. Translating it yields CASSPKTGASANYGYTL.

A word on this clonotype: The CDR3 does not close with the conserved phenylalanine or tryptophan, likely indicating a read error. The limits of the CDR3 on the DNA are not certain, so only TCRdb's listed CDR3 is given. V gene TRBV20-1 combines with J gene TRBJ2-1; the tabulated D call, TRBD2, remains unverified against the DNA. The CDR3 length is 15 residues, termini included. The germline V gene has CDR1 DFQATT and CDR2 SNEGSKA (reference sequence). The chain's CDR3 is CSASSGTSGSLVEFL.